This T cell receptor (beta chain) was observed in a study of T cells after yellow fever vaccination. Notes on the study in general: The booster response re-showed most primary clones: approximately 97% CD4, more than 80% CD8. Few clonotypes appeared in both CD4 and CD8 compartments.

Per the germline V gene, CDR1 is SGHDN and CDR2 is FVKESK. The CDR3 totals 17 residues. Trimming took off 4 bases at V and 4 bases at J, with 22 bases between the two ends. TCRdb re-derived calls from the 5' RACE reads in MiXCR, one entry per CDR3 protein. The data show 300,000 to 400,000 distinct CDR3 sequences, 9.5% to 12% seen once. The table lists this clonotype with a few counts. Its antigen is not identified. The sample here was CD4+ T cells sorted from PBMCs, taken 45 days after the yellow fever booster vaccination. The chain has TRBV14 and TRBJ2-5; D not certain. The sequence derives from a man aged 18 to 35 who received the YFV17D yellow fever vaccine. In nucleotides, the CDR3 is TGTGCCAGCAGCCCAGTTGATCGGACGTGGCGACTAGAGACCCAGTACTTC. It yields the protein CASSPVDRTWRLETQYF.